These 20 T cell receptor beta chains were sequenced from one sample in a study of identical twins. MiXCR, run by TCRdb on the 5' RACE reads, gives a single entry per CDR3 protein. The sample records 1.5 million to 2 million distinct CDR3 sequences, around a third being singletons. The source material was cord blood. These receptors were collected from a newborn girl in good health.

This clonotype was found a few times. The chain recombines TRBV20-1 with TRBJ2-3, with 8 bases that match TRBD2. Germline V gene data show CDR1 as DFQATT and CDR2 as SNEGSKA (reference sequence). Unmatched junction bases numbered 8, after V lost 6 bases and J lost 3 bases. The CDR3 loop spans 14 amino acids. The CDR3 spells CSAPRGGTTDTQYF. The DNA of the CDR3 is TGCAGTGCCCCTCGGGGGGGGACGACAGATACGCAGTATTTT.

This clonotype was found a few times. This chain links TRBV19 with TRBJ1-2, with TRBD1 matching 7 bases. The V gene end was trimmed by 10 bases and the J gene end by 4 bases; junction bases not matched to a gene: 12. This CDR3 region has 14 residues. From germline, CDR1 is LNHDA and CDR2 SQIVND (reference sequence). CDR3 nucleotide sequence: TGTGCCACCGCCATGACAGGGAGTGCCTATGGCTACACCTTC. Its translation is CATAMTGSAYGYTF.

This clonotype has a handful of counts. The V gene is TRBV20-1, the J gene TRBJ2-3, with 8 positions matching TRBD2. The CDR3 length is 16 residues. Germline-derived CDR1 and CDR2 are DFQATT and SNEGSKA (reference sequence). With V trimmed by 6 bases and J by 6 bases, 17 bases remained unmatched. The CDR3 loop reads CSANPRRERGIDTQYF. CDR3 in DNA: TGCAGTGCCAACCCAAGGAGGGAGCGGGGGATTGATACGCAGTATTTT.

V and J are TRBV6-5 and TRBJ2-1, with D unclear. V gave up 2 bases and J gave up 3 bases, with 11 bases separating them. CDR1 and CDR2 from the germline V gene are MNHEY and SVGAGI. The CDR3 spans 15 residues. The CDR3 sequence is CASSYGSAYYNEQFF. As DNA, the CDR3 is TGTGCCAGCAGTTACGGGTCGGCCTACTACAATGAGCAGTTCTTC.

This sequence joins TRBV29-1 and TRBJ2-3, with a possible D match to TRBD1 (6 bases). The CDR3 loop spans 15 amino acids. V was shortened by 4 bases and J by 2 bases, with 16 bases between the two germline ends. Per the germline V gene, CDR1 is SQVTM and CDR2 is ANQGSEA. CDR3 sequence: CSVAATGYPTDTQYF. In nucleotides, the CDR3 is TGCAGCGTTGCCGCCACAGGGTACCCCACAGATACGCAGTATTTT.

V is TRBV5-1 and J is TRBJ2-2; TRBD1 matches at 7 bases. The length of the CDR3 is 19 residues. J gave up 3 bases and V 5 bases, and 19 bases lay outside the gene matches. CDR1 and CDR2 (germline): SGHRS, YFSETQ. CDR3 bases: TGCGCCAGCAGTCTAAGCTGGACAGGTGACTATGGCTACACCGGGGAGCTGTTTTTT. Amino acid sequence: CASSLSWTGDYGYTGELFF.

For the CDR3, the DNA is TGCAGTGCTAGACTTCTAGCGGGGGGGCATGCAGATACGCAGTATTTT. Protein: CSARLLAGGHADTQYF. The chain carries TRBV20-1 and TRBJ2-3; the match to TRBD2 covers 12 bases. Germline V CDR1 and CDR2: DFQATT, SNEGSKA (reference sequence). Trimming took 2 bases from V and 4 from J; bases not matched to a gene: 7. The CDR3 runs 16 residues.

This chain joins TRBV5-1 and TRBJ2-7; D could derive from TRBD1 or TRBD2 (6 bases each). The CDR3 spans 12 residues. Germline CDR1 and CDR2: SGHRS and YFSETQ. V shed 0 bases and J shed 12 bases, with 13 bases lying between them. In nucleotides, the CDR3 is TGCGCCAGCAGCTTGGACAGGGAGGAATGGTACTTC. Translation gives CASSLDREEWYF.

The chain has TRBV20-1 and TRBJ2-2, with 8 bases matching TRBD2. The germline V gene encodes CDR1 DFQATT and CDR2 SNEGSKA (reference sequence). V dropped 6 bases and J dropped 8; count of bases not matched to a gene: 17. The CDR3 has 16 residues. CDR3 sequence reads: CSAPLPGLGSAGELFF. The CDR3 bases are TGCAGTGCCCCCTTACCGGGACTAGGATCGGCGGGGGAGCTGTTTTTT.

This clonotype showed up just a few times. The chain employs TRBV12-3 or TRBV12-4 and TRBJ1-2; no definite D call. This CDR3 is 15 amino acids long. The germline V and J ends were trimmed by 7 bases and 4 bases, with 19 bases remaining between them. The CDR3 protein is CASINWSDLGYGYTF. The CDR3 nucleotides are TGTGCCAGCATAAATTGGTCCGACTTGGGCTATGGCTACACCTTC.

The V call is TRBV6-1, the J call TRBJ1-4, with 8 bases fitting TRBD1. Per the germline V gene, CDR1 is MNHNS and CDR2 is SASEGT. The trim removed 2 bases at V and 4 bases at J, leaving 9 bases unmatched. The CDR3 sequence is 17 residues long. The CDR3 DNA follows: TGTGCCAGCAGTGAACCCCGGACAGGGCTCCATAATGAAAAACTGTTTTTT. Translation gives CASSEPRTGLHNEKLFF.

The V gene is TRBV20-1, the J gene TRBJ1-2; a possible D gene is TRBD1 (6 bases). The CDR3 loop spans 14 amino acids. In germline, CDR1 is DFQATT, CDR2 SNEGSKA (reference sequence). V gave up 3 bases and J gave up 5 bases, with 16 bases separating them. The CDR3 reads CSARDQDRPYGYTF. The CDR3 DNA sequence: TGCAGTGCTAGGGACCAGGACAGACCTTATGGCTACACCTTC.

This clonotype was recorded a few times. CDR3 protein: CASSLYWQGGGYGYTF. In DNA, the CDR3 is TGTGCCAGCAGTTTATACTGGCAGGGAGGTGGCTATGGCTACACCTTC. The chain has TRBV28 and TRBJ1-2; D might be TRBD1 (5 bases). Germline CDR1 MDHEN, CDR2 SYDVKM. V was cut by 1 base and J by 4 bases, with 16 bases left in between. The CDR3 has 16 amino acids.

This clonotype was detected a few times. This chain joins TRBV24-1 and TRBJ2-2; TRBD2 agrees at 8 bases. With 0 bases clipped from V and 2 bases from J, the junction kept 4 bases outside the gene matches. CDR1 is KGHDR and CDR2 is SFDVKD in the germline V gene. The CDR3 is 17 residues long. DNA for the CDR3: TGTGCCACCAGTGATTTGAACCGGGAGGGCAACACCGGGGAGCTGTTTTTT. Translating gives CATSDLNREGNTGELFF.

This clonotype was detected once. This sequence joins TRBV10-3 and TRBJ1-4; D is uncertain. Germline lookup yields CDR1 ENHRY and CDR2 SYGVKD. The ends were cut back, 3 bases at V and 2 bases at J, with 13 bases in the middle. This CDR3 comprises 16 residues. CDR3 coding DNA: TGTGCCATCAGTGAAGTCGTAGGGATTACTAATGAAAAACTGTTTTTT. Its translation: CAISEVVGITNEKLFF.

This clonotype occurred a few times. The chain links TRBV5-4 to TRBJ2-6; 7 bases agree with TRBD1. CDR3 length: 17 residues. Germline CDR1 SGHNT, CDR2 YYREEE (reference sequence). After removal of 1 base from V and 0 bases from J, the junction contained 4 bases not matched to a gene. The CDR3 spells CASSLRTGRSGANVLTF. The CDR3 DNA is TGTGCCAGCAGCTTGAGGACAGGCCGCTCTGGGGCCAACGTCCTGACTTTC.

This clonotype was counted between two and nine times. This sequence joins TRBV9 and TRBJ1-2, with 7 bases matching TRBD1. The germline V gene has CDR1 SGDLS and CDR2 YYNGEE. With V trimmed by 4 bases and J by 6 bases, 6 bases remained unmatched. There are 13 residues in the CDR3. CDR3 protein: CASSSDRRDGYTF. The CDR3 region has the DNA TGTGCCAGCAGCTCGGACAGGAGAGATGGCTACACCTTC.

V usage is TRBV28 and J usage is TRBJ2-3; 8 bases align to TRBD2. Germline values: CDR1 MDHEN, CDR2 SYDVKM. The CDR3 sequence is 16 residues long. J was trimmed by 2 bases and V by 4 bases; bases with no gene match: 8. The CDR3 sequence: CASSWGATSATDTQYF. The CDR3 nucleotides are TGTGCCAGCAGTTGGGGTGCGACTAGCGCCACAGATACGCAGTATTTT.

The genes are TRBV9 and TRBJ2-7; 7 bases match TRBD2. The J segment lost 4 bases and the V segment lost 9 bases, leaving 10 bases of the junction unmatched. This CDR3 is built from 13 residues. CDR1 SGDLS and CDR2 YYNGEE come from the germline V gene. CDR3 amino acids: CATWRERLYEQYF. Here the CDR3 DNA reads TGTGCCACCTGGCGGGAGAGGCTGTACGAGCAGTACTTC.

This clonotype was recorded a few times. The chain carries TRBV6-1 and TRBJ2-5, with D uncertain. The CDR3 has 17 residues. Germline loops: CDR1 MNHNS, CDR2 SASEGT. V was clipped by 1 base and J by 1 base, with 16 bases between them. As DNA, the CDR3 is TGTGCCAGCAGTGAAGGGCTTACGGATATAGGCCAAGAGACCCAGTACTTC. Translated: CASSEGLTDIGQETQYF.